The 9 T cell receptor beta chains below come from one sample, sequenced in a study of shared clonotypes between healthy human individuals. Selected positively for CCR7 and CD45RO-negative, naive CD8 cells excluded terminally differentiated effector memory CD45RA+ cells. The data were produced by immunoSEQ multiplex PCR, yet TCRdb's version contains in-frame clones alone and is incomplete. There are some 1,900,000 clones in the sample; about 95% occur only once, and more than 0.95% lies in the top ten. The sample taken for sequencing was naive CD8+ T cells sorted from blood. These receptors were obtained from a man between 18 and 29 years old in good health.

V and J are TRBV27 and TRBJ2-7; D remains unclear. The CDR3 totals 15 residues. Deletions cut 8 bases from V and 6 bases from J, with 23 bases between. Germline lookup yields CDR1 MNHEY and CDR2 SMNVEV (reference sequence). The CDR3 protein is CASSVVQSRMGEQYF. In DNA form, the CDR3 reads TGTGCCAGCTCAGTTGTGCAATCGAGAATGGGCGAGCAGTACTTC.

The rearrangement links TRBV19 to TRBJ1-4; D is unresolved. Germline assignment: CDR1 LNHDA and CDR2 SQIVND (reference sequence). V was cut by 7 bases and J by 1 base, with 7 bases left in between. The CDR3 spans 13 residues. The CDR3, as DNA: TGTGCCAGTAAGAGCGGAACTAATGAAAAACTGTTTTTT. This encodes CASKSGTNEKLFF.

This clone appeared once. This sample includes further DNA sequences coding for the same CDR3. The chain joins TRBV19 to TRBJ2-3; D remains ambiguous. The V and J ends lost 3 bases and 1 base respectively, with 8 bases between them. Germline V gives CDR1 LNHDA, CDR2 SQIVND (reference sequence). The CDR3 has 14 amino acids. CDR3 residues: CASSMAGGTDTQYF. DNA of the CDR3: TGTGCCAGTAGTATGGCAGGAGGCACAGATACGCAGTATTTT.

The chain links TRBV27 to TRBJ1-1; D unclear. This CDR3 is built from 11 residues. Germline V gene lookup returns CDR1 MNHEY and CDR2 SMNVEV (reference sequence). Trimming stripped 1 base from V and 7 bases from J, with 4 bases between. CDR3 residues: CASSLFGEAFF. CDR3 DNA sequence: TGTGCCAGCAGTTTATTCGGTGAAGCTTTCTTT.

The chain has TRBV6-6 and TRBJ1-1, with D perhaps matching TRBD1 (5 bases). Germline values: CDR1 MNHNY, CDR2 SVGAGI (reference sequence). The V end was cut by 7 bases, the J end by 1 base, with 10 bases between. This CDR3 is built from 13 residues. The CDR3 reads CASTPTANTEAFF. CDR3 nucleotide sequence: TGTGCCAGCACTCCGACAGCGAACACTGAAGCTTTCTTT.

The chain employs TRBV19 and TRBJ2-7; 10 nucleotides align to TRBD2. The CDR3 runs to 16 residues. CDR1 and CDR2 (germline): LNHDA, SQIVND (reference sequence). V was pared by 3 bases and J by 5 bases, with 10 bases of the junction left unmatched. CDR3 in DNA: TGTGCCAGTAGTATTCTGGCTAGCGGGAGTATCCACGAGCAGTACTTC. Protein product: CASSILASGSIHEQYF.

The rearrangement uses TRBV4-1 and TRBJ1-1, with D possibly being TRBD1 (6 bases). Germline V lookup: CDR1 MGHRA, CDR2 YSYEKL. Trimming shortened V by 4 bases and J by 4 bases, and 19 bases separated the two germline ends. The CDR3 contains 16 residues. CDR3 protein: CASSRDHRDPPTEAFF. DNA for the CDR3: TGCGCCAGCAGCCGGGATCACAGGGATCCCCCCACTGAAGCTTTCTTT.

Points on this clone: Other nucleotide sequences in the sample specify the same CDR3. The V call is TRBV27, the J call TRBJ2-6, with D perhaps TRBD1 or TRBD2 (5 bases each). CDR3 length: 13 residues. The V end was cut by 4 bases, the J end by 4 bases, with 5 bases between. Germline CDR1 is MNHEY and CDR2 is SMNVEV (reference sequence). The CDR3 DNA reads TGTGCCAGCAGTTGGGGGGGGGCCAACGTCCTGACTTTC. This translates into CASSWGGANVLTF.

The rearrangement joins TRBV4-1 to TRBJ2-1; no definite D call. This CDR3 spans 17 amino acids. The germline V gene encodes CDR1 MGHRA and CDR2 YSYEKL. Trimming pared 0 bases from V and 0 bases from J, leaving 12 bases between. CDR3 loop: CASSQDGEVSSYNEQFF. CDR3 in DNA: TGCGCCAGCAGCCAAGATGGAGAAGTGAGCTCCTACAATGAGCAGTTCTTC.